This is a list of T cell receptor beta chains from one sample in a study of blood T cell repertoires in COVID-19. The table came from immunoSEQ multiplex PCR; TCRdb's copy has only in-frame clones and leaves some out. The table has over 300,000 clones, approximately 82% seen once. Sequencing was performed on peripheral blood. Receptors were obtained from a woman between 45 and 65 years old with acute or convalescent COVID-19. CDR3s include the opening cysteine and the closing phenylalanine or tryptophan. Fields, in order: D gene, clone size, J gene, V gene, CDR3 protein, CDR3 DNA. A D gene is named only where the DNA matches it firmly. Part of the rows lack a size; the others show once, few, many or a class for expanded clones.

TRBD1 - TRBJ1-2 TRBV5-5 CASSLVWTGTNYGYTF TGTGCCAGCAGCTTAGTCTGGACAGGCACTAACTATGGCTACACCTTC
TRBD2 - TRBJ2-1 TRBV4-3 CASSQLAGQNNEQFF TGCGCCAGCAGCCAACTAGCGGGACAAAACAATGAGCAGTTCTTC
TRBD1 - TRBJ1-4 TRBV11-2 CASSLGQGVFNEKLFF TGTGCCAGCAGCTTAGGGCAGGGGGTGTTTAATGAAAAACTGTTTTTT
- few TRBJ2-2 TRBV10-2 CASSDPGTNTGELFF TGCGCCAGCAGTGACCCGGGTACGAACACCGGGGAGCTGTTTTTT
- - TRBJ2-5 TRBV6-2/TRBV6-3 CASSYLRVRETQYF TGTGCCAGCAGTTACTTGAGGGTTAGGGAGACCCAGTACTTC
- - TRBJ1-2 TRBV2 CANLPTELNYGYTF TGTGCCAACCTTCCGACGGAACTAAACTATGGCTACACCTTC
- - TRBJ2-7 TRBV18 CASSPPTGPRDEQYF TGTGCCAGCTCACCTCCGACAGGTCCCAGGGACGAGCAGTACTTC
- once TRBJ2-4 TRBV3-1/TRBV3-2 CASSQADRANIQYF TGTGCCAGCAGCCAGGCCGACAGAGCAAACATTCAGTACTTC
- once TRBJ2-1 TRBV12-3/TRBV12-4 CASSLGANEQFF TGTGCCAGCAGTTTAGGGGCCAATGAGCAGTTCTTC
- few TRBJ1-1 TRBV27 CASISSGANTEAFF TGTGCCAGCATCTCCTCAGGCGCGAACACTGAAGCTTTCTTT
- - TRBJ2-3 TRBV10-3 CATRGVDTQYF TGTGCCACCCGGGGAGTAGATACGCAGTATTTT
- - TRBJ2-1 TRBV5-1 CASSLTGSYNEQFF TGCGCCAGCAGCCTGACGGGCTCCTACAATGAGCAGTTCTTC
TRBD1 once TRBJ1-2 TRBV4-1 CASSHERQGTYGYTF TGCGCCAGCAGCCACGAAAGACAGGGGACCTATGGCTACACCTTC
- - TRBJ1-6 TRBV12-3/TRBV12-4 CASSSLANSPLHF TGTGCCAGCAGTTCTCTGGCCAATTCACCCCTCCACTTT
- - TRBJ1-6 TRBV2 CASRELIPLHF TGTGCCAGCAGGGAATTAATCCCCCTCCACTTT
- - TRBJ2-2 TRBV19 CASSIDRRSQGYTGELFF TGTGCCAGTAGTATAGATCGTAGGAGTCAGGGTTACACCGGGGAGCTGTTTTTT
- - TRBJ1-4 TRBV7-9 CASSLWGLNEKLFF TGTGCCAGCAGCTTATGGGGACTTAATGAAAAACTGTTTTTT
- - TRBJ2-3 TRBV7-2 CASSLASQASTDTQYF TGTGCCAGCAGCTTAGCGTCACAGGCGTCCACAGATACGCAGTATTTT
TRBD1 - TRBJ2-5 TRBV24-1 CATNPTGTEETQYF TGTGCCACCAACCCCACCGGGACAGAAGAGACCCAGTACTTC
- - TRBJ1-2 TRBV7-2 CASSLMAGYTF TGTGCCAGCAGCTTAATGGCTGGCTACACCTTC
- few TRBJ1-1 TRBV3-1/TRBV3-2 CASSPPGTLTEAFF TGTGCCAGCAGCCCCCCGGGGACACTCACTGAAGCTTTCTTT
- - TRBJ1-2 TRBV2 CASSSGQDHGYTF TGTGCCAGCAGTTCCGGACAAGATCATGGCTACACCTTC
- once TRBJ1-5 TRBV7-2 CASSFYGSRNQPQHF TGTGCCAGCAGCTTTTACGGTTCTCGCAATCAGCCCCAGCATTTT